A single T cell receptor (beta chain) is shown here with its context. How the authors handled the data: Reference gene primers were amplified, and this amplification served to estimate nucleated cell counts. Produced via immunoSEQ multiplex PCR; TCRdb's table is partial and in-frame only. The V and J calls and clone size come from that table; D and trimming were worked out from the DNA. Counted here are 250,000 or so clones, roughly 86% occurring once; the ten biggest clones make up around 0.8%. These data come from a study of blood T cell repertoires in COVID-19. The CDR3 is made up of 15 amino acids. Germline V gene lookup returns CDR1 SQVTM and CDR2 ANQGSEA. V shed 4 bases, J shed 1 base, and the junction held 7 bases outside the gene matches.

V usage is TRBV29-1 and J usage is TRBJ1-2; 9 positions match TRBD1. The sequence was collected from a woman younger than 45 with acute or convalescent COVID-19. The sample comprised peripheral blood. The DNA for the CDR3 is TGCAGCGTTGTAGTTGGGACAGGGCTTAACTATGGCTACACCTTC. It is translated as CSVVVGTGLNYGYTF.